This T cell receptor (beta chain) was sequenced during a study of cytomegalovirus exposure and HLA in healthy donors. Findings of the study overall: Only CMV serostatus was available as immune exposure information.

As to this clone: The antigen is undetermined.

Both 60 Vbeta primers and 13 Jbeta primers went into the PCR. Method: immunoSEQ multiplex PCR; TCRdb's copy keeps in-frame clones and lacks some. Here the sample spans approximately 220,000 clones, about 77% being singletons. Material: PBMCs. The TCR comes from a woman aged 25 to 45 in good health and CMV-seronegative.

CDR3 nucleotide sequence: TGCGCCAGCAGTCCCGGTAACTATGGCTACACCTTC. It encodes CASSPGNYGYTF. The chain links TRBV4-1 to TRBJ1-2; D is uncertain. The CDR3 consists of 12 residues. The V end was cut by 6 bases, the J end by 1 base, with 6 bases between. The germline CDR1 and CDR2 sequences are MGHRA and YSYEKL.